This T cell receptor (beta chain) stems from a study of blood T cells in healthy people across ages. In the study overall: Template switching recovered approximately one barcoded beta molecule for every two T cells.

A remark on this clonotype: The target antigen is unknown.

A second PCR, run for roughly 7 to 11 cycles, used a sample-barcoded 5' primer plus a J-beta primer mix. A template-switch adaptor containing 12 random nucleotides labeled each cDNA molecule. A single record per CDR3 protein comes from TCRdb applying MiXCR to the 5' RACE reads. The sample carries about 780,000 distinct CDR3 sequences, more than 35% recorded once. The CDR3 consists of 16 residues. V lost 0 bases and J 5 bases, leaving 17 bases between the germline ends. The germline V gene has CDR1 DFQATT and CDR2 SNEGSKA (reference sequence). The study's findings and limits: The lack of PBMC sorting stopped any conclusive naive versus antigen-experienced comparison. Long-lived donors carried more naive CD4+ cells and greater diversity than aged donors.

The rearrangement joins TRBV20-1 to TRBJ2-1; perhaps TRBD1 as D (5 bases). This TCR was sampled from a man older than 75 in good health. Input material: blood. CDR3 bases: TGCAGTGCTAGAGACCCCCGGCAGGGTTTAAACAATGAGCAGTTCTTC. Encoded protein: CSARDPRQGLNNEQFF.